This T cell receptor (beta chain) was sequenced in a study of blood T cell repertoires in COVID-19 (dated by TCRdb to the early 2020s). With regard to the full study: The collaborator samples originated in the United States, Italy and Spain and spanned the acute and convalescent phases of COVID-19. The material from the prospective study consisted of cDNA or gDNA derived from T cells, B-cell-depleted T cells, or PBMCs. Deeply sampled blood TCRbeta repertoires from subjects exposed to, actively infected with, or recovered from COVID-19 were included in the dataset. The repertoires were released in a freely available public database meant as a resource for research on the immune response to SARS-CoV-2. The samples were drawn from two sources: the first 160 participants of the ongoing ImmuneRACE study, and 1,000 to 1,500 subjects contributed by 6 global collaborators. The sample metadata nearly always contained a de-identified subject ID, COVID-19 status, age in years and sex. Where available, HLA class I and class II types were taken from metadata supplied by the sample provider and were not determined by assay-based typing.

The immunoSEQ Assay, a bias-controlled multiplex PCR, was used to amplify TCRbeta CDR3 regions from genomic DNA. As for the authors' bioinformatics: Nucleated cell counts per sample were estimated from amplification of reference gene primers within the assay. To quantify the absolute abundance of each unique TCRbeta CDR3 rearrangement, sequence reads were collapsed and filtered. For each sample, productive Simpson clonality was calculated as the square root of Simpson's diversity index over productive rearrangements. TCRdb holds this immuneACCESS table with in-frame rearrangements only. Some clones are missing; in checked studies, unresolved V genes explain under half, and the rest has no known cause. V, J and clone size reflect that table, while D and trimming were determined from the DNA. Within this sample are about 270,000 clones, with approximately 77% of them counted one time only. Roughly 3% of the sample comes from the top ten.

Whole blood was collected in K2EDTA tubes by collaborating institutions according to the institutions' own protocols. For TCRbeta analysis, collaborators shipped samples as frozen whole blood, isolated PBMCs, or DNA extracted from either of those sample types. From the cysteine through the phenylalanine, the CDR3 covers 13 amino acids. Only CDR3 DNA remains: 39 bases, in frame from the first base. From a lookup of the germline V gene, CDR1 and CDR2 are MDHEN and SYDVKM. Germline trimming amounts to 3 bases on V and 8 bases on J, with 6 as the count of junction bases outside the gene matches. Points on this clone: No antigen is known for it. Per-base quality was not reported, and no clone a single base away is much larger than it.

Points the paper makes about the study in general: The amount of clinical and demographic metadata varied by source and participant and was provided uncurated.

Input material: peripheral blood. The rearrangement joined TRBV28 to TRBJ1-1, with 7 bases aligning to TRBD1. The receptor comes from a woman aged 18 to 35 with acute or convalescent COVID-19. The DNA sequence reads TGTGCCAGCAGTTTTACTCCGGACAGGGAAGCTTTCTTT. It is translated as CASSFTPDREAFF.